The TCR beta chain described here comes from a study of identical twins. The germline gives CDR1 SGHRS, CDR2 YFSETQ. This CDR3 has 12 residues. V lost 0 bases and J lost 12, with 10 bases in between. Study-level findings and limits: The presence of invariant MAIT and iNKT cells could partly confound analyses of zero-insertion sequences.

This clonotype was counted between two and nine times. What it recognizes is unknown. With template switching, a universal primer site was added, and the cDNA carried unique molecular identifiers. TCRdb ran MiXCR on the 5' RACE reads and lists one entry per CDR3 protein. This repertoire shows around 960,000 distinct CDR3 sequences, 9% to 15% found once; its top ten account for around 1.5%. These records were also assigned to another study, of yellow fever vaccine responses in identical twins.

The J gene is TRBJ2-1, the V gene TRBV5-1; TRBD2 is a possible D gene (5 bases). Material for sequencing was PBMCs. This TCR came from a woman between 18 and 29 years old in good health. The CDR3 DNA reads TGCGCCAGCAGCTTGGACCTCGCGGGGCAGTTCTTC. Encoded protein: CASSLDLAGQFF.